This entry lists 10 T cell receptor beta chains sequenced from one sample in a study of CD8 T cells in ankylosing spondylitis. Each CDR3 protein gets one entry after TCRdb re-called the 5' RACE reads with MiXCR. The sample yields about 27,000 distinct CDR3 sequences, over 7% seen once. The sample comprised blood. These receptors all come from a male donor with ankylosing spondylitis or in good health (not recorded which).

This clonotype was counted many times. Sequence at one end of the junction differs from germline and may be a read error. V and J are TRBV29-1 and TRBJ1-1, with a tentative D call TRBD1 (5 bases). The CDR3 covers 8 residues. Germline loops: CDR1 SQVTM, CDR2 ANQGSEA. The DNA of the CDR3 is TGCAGCGAGGACCAGGGCCTCTTT. It codes for CSEDQGLF.

This clonotype was detected only a few times. The CDR3 protein is CSARDDRGGTSELFF. CDR3 sequence (DNA): TGCAGTGCTAGAGATGACCGGGGAGGAACCTCAGAGCTGTTTTTT. V usage is TRBV20-1 and J usage is TRBJ2-2; tentative D call: TRBD2 (6 bases). Germline V gene lookup returns CDR1 DFQATT and CDR2 SNEGSKA (reference sequence). This CDR3 has 15 residues. Trimming shortened V by 0 bases and J by 11 bases, and 19 bases separated the two germline ends.

The CDR3 loop reads CASSLGQNDSPLHF. Written as DNA, the CDR3 is TGCGCCAGCAGCTTGGGACAGAATGATTCACCCCTCCACTTT. The chain employs TRBV5-1 and TRBJ1-6; D is perhaps TRBD1 (5 bases). Germline V gene sequence: CDR1 SGHRS, CDR2 YFSETQ. This CDR3 comprises 14 residues. Trimming pared 0 bases from V and 8 bases from J, leaving 9 bases between.

This clonotype has more than one count but fewer than ten. This chain uses TRBV5-1 with TRBJ2-2; unclear D gene. V gave up 3 bases and J gave up 1 base, with 10 bases separating them. The CDR3 has 15 amino acids. Germline V lookup: CDR1 SGHRS, CDR2 YFSETQ. CDR3: CASSWGDMNTGELFF. The CDR3 nucleotides read TGCGCCAGCAGCTGGGGTGACATGAACACCGGGGAGCTGTTTTTT.

This clonotype has at least ten counts. This sequence joins TRBV12-3 or TRBV12-4 and TRBJ1-1, with D unresolved. This CDR3 spans 10 amino acids. Deletions cut 6 bases from V and 9 bases from J, with 8 bases between. The CDR3: CASSGRQAFF. The CDR3 DNA sequence: TGTGCCAGCAGCGGAAGACAAGCTTTCTTT.

The gene calls are TRBV2 and TRBJ2-1, with no clear D. V lost 4 bases, J lost 7 bases, and 5 bases lay in between. The CDR3 is 11 amino acids. Germline CDR1 is SNHLY and CDR2 is FYNNEI. CDR3 in amino acids: CASSVGNEQFF. CDR3 coding DNA: TGTGCCAGCAGTGTCGGAAATGAGCAGTTCTTC.

The chain links TRBV5-1 to TRBJ2-5; 7 bases agree with TRBD1. V was clipped by 0 bases and J by 5 bases; unmatched bases: 10. The CDR3 runs 16 residues. Looked up from germline, CDR1 is SGHRS and CDR2 is YFSETQ. CDR3 region: CASSLATGTVGETQYF. In DNA, the CDR3 is TGCGCCAGCAGCTTGGCCACCGGGACAGTAGGGGAGACCCAGTACTTC. Variable domain in full (rest from reference TRBV5-1 and TRBJ2-5): KAGVTQTPRYLIKTRGQQVTLSCSPISGHRSVSWYQQTPGQGLQFLFEYFSETQRNKGNFPGRFSGRQFSNSRSEMNVSTLELGDSALYLCASSLATGTVGETQYFGPGTRLLVL.

This clonotype was counted between two and nine times. The chain's CDR3 is CASSFSATNEKLFF. In DNA form, the CDR3 reads TGTGCCAGCAGCTTCTCTGCAACTAATGAAAAACTGTTTTTT. The rearrangement links TRBV5-5 to TRBJ1-4; D uncertain. Between the trimmed V and J ends, which lost 2 bases and 0 bases, there was a span of 5 bases. There are 14 residues in the CDR3. Per germline, CDR1 SGHKS and CDR2 YYEKEE (reference sequence). Drawing the rest from reference TRBV5-5 and TRBJ1-4, the complete variable domain is DAGVTQSPTHLIKTRGQQVTLRCSPISGHKSVSWYQQVLGQGPQFIFQYYEKEERGRGNFPDRFSARQFPNYSSELNVNALLLGDSALYLCASSFSATNEKLFFGSGTQLSVL.

The chain joins TRBV28 to TRBJ1-1; TRBD1 agrees at 9 bases. Germline V gives CDR1 MDHEN, CDR2 SYDVKM. Trimming took 2 bases from V and 10 from J; bases not matched to a gene: 5. This CDR3 region has 13 residues. As DNA, the CDR3 is TGTGCCAGCAGTTTACCCGACAGGGGGGCAGCTTTCTTT. It encodes CASSLPDRGAAFF.

By sample fraction, this clonotype is medium-sized. The CDR3 bases are TGCAGTGCTAGTGCCGCCCTGTGGAATGAGCAGTTCTTC. Translating it yields CSASAALWNEQFF. The rearrangement joins TRBV20-1 to TRBJ2-1; D unresolved. This CDR3 has 13 residues. Germline V lookup: CDR1 DFQATT, CDR2 SNEGSKA (reference sequence). Trimming left V 3 bases short and J 7 bases short, with 13 bases between.